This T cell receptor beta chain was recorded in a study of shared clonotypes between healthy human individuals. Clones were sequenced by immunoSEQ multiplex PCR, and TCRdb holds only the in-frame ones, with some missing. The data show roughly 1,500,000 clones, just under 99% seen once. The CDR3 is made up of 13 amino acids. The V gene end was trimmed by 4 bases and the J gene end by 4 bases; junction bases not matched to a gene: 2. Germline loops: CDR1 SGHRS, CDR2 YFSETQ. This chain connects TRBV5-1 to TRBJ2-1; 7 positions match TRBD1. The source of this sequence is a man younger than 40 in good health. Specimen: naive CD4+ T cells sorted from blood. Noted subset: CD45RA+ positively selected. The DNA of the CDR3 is TGCGCCAGCAGCACGGGACAGTACAATGAGCAGTTCTTC. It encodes CASSTGQYNEQFF.